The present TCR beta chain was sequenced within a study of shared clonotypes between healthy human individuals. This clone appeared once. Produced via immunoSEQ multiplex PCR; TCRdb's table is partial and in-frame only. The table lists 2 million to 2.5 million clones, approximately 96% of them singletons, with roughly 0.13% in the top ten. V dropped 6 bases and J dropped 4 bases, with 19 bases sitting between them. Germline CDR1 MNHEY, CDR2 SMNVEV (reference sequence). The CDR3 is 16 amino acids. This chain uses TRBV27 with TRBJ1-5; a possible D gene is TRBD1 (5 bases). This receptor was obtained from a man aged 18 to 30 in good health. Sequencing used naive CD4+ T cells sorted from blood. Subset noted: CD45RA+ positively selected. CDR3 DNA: TGTGCCAGCAGCCCTTCAATGGGGGAACTGAATCAGCCCCAGCATTTT. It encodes CASSPSMGELNQPQHF.